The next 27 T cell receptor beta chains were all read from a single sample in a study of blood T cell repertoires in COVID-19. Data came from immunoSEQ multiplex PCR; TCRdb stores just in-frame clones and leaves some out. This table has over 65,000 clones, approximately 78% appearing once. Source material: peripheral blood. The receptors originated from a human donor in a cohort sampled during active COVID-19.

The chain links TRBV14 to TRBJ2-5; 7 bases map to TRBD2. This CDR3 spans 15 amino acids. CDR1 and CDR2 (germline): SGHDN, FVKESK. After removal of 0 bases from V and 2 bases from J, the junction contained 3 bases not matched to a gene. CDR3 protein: CASSQELATQETQYF. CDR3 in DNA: TGTGCCAGCAGCCAAGAACTAGCGACTCAAGAGACCCAGTACTTC.

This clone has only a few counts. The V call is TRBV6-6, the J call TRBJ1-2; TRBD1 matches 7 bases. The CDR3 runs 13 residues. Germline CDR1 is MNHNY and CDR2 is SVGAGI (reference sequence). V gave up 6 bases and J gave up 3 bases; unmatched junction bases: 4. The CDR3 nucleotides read TGTGCCAGCAGACCAACAGGGGACTATGGCTACACCTTC. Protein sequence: CASRPTGDYGYTF.

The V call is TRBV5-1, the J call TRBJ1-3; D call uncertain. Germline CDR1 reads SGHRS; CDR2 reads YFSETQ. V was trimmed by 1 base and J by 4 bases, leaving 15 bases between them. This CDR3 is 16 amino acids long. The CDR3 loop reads CASSLTSSVPGNTIYF. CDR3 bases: TGCGCCAGCAGCTTGACGAGTTCCGTACCGGGAAACACCATATATTTT. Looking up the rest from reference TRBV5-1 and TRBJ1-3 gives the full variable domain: KAGVTQTPRYLIKTRGQQVTLSCSPISGHRSVSWYQQTPGQGLQFLFEYFSETQRNKGNFPGRFSGRQFSNSRSEMNVSTLELGDSALYLCASSLTSSVPGNTIYFGEGSWLTVV.

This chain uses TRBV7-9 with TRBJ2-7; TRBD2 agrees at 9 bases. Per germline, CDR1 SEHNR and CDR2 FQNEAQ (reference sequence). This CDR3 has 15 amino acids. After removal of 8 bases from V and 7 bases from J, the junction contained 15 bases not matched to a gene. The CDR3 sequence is CASSPGLAGSWEQYF. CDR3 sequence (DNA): TGTGCCAGCTCCCCGGGGCTAGCGGGATCTTGGGAGCAGTACTTC. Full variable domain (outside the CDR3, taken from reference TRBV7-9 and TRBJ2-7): DTGVSQNPRHKITKRGQNVTFRCDPISEHNRLYWYRQTLGQGPEFLTYFQNEAQLEKSRLLSDRFSAERPKGSFSTLEIQRTEQGDSAMYLCASSPGLAGSWEQYFGPGTRLTVT.

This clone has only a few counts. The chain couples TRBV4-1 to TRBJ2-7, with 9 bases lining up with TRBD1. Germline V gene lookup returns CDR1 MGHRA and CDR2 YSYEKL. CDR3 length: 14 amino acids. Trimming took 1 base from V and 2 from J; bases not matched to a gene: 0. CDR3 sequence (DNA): TGCGCCAGCAGCCAAGGACAGGGGGCCTACGAGCAGTACTTC. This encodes CASSQGQGAYEQYF.

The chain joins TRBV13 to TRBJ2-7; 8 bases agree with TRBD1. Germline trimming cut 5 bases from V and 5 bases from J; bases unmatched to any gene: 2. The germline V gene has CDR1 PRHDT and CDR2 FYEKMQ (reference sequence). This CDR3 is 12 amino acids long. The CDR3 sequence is CASSPTGDEQYF. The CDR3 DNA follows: TGTGCCAGCAGCCCGACAGGGGACGAGCAGTACTTC.

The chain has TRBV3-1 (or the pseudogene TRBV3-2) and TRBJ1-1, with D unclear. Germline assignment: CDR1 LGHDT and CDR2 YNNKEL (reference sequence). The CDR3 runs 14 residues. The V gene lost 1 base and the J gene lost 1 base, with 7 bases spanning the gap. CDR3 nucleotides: TGTGCCAGCAGCCAAGGGCAGTCGAACACTGAAGCTTTCTTT. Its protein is CASSQGQSNTEAFF.

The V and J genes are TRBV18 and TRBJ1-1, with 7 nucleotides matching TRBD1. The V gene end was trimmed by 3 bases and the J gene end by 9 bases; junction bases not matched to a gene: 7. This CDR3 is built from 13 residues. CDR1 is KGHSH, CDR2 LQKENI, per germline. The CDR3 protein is CASSPGQSSQAFF. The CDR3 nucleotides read TGTGCCAGCTCACCGGGACAGTCTTCGCAAGCTTTCTTT. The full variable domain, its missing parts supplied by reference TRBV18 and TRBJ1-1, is NAGVMQNPRHLVRRRGQEARLRCSPMKGHSHVYWYRQLPEEGLKFMVYLQKENIIDESGMPKERFSAEFPKEGPSILRIQQVVRGDSAAYFCASSPGQSSQAFFGQGTRLTVV.

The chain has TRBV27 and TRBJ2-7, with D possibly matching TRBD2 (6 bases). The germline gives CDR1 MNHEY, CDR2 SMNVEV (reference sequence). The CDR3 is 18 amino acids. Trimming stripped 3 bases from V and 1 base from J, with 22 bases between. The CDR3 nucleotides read TGTGCCAGCAGTTTCGGGGGAGTTCCGGGGGTGCAATCCTACGAGCAGTACTTC. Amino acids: CASSFGGVPGVQSYEQYF.

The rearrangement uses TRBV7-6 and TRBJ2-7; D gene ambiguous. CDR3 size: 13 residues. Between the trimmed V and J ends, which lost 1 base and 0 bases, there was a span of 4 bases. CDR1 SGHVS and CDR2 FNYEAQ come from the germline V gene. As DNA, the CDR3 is TGTGCCAGCAGCTTAGGAGTCTCCTACGAGCAGTACTTC. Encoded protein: CASSLGVSYEQYF.

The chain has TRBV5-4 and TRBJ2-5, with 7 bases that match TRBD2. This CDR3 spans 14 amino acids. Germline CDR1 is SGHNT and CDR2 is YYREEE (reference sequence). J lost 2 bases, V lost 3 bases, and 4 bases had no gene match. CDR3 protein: CASSSRGDQETQYF. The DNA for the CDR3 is TGTGCCAGCAGCTCCCGGGGGGATCAAGAGACCCAGTACTTC.

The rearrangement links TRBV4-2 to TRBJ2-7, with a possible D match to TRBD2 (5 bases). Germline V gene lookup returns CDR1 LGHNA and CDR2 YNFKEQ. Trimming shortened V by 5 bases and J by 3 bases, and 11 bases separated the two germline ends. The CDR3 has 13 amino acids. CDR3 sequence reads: CASSGLASYEQYF. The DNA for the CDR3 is TGTGCCAGCAGCGGACTCGCCAGCTACGAGCAGTACTTC.

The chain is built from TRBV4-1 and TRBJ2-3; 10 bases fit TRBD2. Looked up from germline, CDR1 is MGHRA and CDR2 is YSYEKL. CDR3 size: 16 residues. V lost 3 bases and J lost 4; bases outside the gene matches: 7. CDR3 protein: CASSQLRSGGADTQYF. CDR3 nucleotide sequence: TGCGCCAGCAGCCAGTTGAGGAGCGGGGGGGCAGATACGCAGTATTTT.

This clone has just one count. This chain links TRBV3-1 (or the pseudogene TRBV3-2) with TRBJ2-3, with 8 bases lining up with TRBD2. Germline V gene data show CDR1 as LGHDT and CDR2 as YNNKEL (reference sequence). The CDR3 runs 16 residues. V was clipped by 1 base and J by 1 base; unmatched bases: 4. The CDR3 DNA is TGTGCCAGCAGCCAAGTTACTAGCGGTGGCACAGATACGCAGTATTTT. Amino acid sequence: CASSQVTSGGTDTQYF.

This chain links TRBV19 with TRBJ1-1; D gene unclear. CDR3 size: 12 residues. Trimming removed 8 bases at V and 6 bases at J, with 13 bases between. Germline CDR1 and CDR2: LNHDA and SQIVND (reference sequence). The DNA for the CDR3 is TGTGCCAGTGGCCCGTTGGGAGCTGAAGCTTTCTTT. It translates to CASGPLGAEAFF.

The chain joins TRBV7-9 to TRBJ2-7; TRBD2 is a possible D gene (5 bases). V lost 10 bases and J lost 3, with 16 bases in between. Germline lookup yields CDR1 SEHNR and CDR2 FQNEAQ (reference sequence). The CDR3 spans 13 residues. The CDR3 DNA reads TGTGCCACCCAAGCGGCCCTCTACTACGAGCAGTACTTC. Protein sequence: CATQAALYYEQYF.

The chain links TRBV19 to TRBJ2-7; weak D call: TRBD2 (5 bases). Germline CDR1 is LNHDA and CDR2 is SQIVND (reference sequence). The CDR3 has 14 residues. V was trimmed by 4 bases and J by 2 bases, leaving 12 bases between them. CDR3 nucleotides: TGTGCCAGTAGTACAGCCCGGGGAGCCTACGAGCAGTACTTC. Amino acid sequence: CASSTARGAYEQYF.

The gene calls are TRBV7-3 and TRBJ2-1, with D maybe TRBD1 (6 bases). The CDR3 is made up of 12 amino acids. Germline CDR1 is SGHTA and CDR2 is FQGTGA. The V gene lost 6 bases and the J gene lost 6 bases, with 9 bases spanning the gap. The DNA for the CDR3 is TGTGCCAGCAGTCCACAGGGCAATGAGCAGTTCTTC. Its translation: CASSPQGNEQFF.

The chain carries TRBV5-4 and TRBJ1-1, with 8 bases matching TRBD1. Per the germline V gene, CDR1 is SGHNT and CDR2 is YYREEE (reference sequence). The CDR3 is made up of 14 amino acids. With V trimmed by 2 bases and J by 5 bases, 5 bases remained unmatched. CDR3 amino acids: CASSFPTGVTEAFF. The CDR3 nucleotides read TGTGCCAGCAGCTTCCCGACAGGGGTGACTGAAGCTTTCTTT.

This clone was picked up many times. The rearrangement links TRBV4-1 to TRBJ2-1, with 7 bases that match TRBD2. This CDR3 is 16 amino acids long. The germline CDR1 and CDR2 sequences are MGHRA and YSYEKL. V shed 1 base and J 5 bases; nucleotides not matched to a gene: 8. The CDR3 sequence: CASSQVVGRADNEQFF. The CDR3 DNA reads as TGCGCCAGCAGCCAAGTGGTTGGGAGGGCCGACAATGAGCAGTTCTTC.

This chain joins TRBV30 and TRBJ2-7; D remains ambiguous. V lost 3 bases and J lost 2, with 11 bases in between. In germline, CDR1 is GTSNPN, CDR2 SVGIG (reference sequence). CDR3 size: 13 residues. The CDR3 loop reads CAWSAANPYEQYF. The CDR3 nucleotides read TGTGCCTGGAGCGCAGCGAACCCCTACGAGCAGTACTTC.

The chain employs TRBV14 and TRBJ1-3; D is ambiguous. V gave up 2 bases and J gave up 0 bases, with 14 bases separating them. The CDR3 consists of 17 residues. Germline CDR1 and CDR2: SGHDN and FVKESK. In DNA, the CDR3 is TGTGCCAGCAGCCAACTGCCAGCGGGGAACTCTGGAAACACCATATATTTT. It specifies CASSQLPAGNSGNTIYF.

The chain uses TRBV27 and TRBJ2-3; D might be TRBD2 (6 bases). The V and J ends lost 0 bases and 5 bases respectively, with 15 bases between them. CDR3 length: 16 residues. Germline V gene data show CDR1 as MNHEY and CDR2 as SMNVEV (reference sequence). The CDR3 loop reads CASSLSSGPSGDTQYF. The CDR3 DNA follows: TGTGCCAGCAGTTTATCCAGCGGGCCTTCGGGAGATACGCAGTATTTT.

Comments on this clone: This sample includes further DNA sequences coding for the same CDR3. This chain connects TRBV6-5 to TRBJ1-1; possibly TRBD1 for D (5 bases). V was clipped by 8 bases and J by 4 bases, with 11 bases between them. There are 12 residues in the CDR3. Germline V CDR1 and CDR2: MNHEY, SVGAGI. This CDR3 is CASLSGGTEAFF. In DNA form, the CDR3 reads TGTGCCAGCCTTTCGGGGGGCACTGAAGCTTTCTTT.

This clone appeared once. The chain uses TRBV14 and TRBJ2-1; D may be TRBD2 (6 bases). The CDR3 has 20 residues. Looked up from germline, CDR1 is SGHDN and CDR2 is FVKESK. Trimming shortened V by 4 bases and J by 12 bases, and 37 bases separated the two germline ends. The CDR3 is CASSPSAVGGPGTRKVGQFF. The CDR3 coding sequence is TGTGCCAGCAGCCCAAGCGCCGTGGGGGGACCCGGGACGCGGAAAGTCGGGCAGTTCTTC.

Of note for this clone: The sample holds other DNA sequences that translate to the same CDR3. This CDR3 is CASSPRGQVSHEQYF. The CDR3 nucleotides are TGTGCCAGCAGTCCTCGGGGACAGGTTAGCCACGAGCAGTACTTC. The gene calls are TRBV13 and TRBJ2-7; 8 nucleotides line up with TRBD1. V lost 6 bases, J lost 5 bases, and 12 bases stayed unmatched. The CDR3 is made up of 15 amino acids. Germline CDR1 reads PRHDT; CDR2 reads FYEKMQ (reference sequence).

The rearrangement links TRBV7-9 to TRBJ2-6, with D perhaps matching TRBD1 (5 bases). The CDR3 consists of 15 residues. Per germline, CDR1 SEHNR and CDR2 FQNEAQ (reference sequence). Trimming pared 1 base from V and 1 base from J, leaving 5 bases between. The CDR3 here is CASSLGQSGANVLTF. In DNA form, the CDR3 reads TGTGCCAGCAGCTTAGGACAGTCTGGGGCCAACGTCCTGACTTTC.